These T cell receptor beta chains were read from a single sample in a study of blood T cell repertoires in COVID-19. Clones were sequenced by immunoSEQ multiplex PCR, and TCRdb holds only the in-frame ones, with some missing. Among about 280,000 clones listed, 85% were seen once. The sequencing sample was made of PBMCs or T cells enriched from blood (not recorded which). Receptors were obtained from a woman between 50 and 59 years old who had recovered from COVID-19. CDR3s include the opening cysteine and the closing phenylalanine or tryptophan. A D gene is named only where the DNA matches it firmly. Only part of the rows carry a size: once, few, many, or a class if the clone is expanded.

CDR3 DNA: TGTGCCAGCAGCTTAGCCGCGTCCTCGGGCTACACCTTC
CDR3 protein: CASSLAASSGYTF
V gene: TRBV7-9
J gene: TRBJ1-2
clone size: NA
D gene: NA

CDR3 DNA: TGTGCCAGCAGTTACTCGAGTCCTTTCTCCACTGAAGCTTTCTTT
CDR3 protein: CASSYSSPFSTEAFF
V gene: TRBV6-2/TRBV6-3
J gene: TRBJ1-1
clone size: NA
D gene: NA

CDR3 DNA: TGTGCCAGCAGTGATGACAGGGCTGACTATGGCTACACCTTC
CDR3 protein: CASSDDRADYGYTF
V gene: TRBV6-1
J gene: TRBJ1-2
clone size: NA
D gene: TRBD1

CDR3 DNA: TGTGCCAGTAGTATCGGGACACTAAACGGGAACACTGAAGCTTTCTTT
CDR3 protein: CASSIGTLNGNTEAFF
V gene: TRBV19
J gene: TRBJ1-1
clone size: NA
D gene: NA

CDR3 DNA: TGTGCCAGCAGCCAAGACTTTCACGGGACTAGTTGTTACGAGCAGTACTTC
CDR3 protein: CASSQDFHGTSCYEQYF
V gene: TRBV3-1/TRBV3-2
J gene: TRBJ2-7
clone size: few
D gene: TRBD2

CDR3 DNA: TGTGCCAGTACACTGCCTTACAGGAACACTGAAGCTTTCTTT
CDR3 protein: CASTLPYRNTEAFF
V gene: TRBV19
J gene: TRBJ1-1
clone size: NA
D gene: NA

CDR3 DNA: TGTGCCTGGACAGGGGTCGGTAATTCACCCCTCCACTTT
CDR3 protein: CAWTGVGNSPLHF
V gene: TRBV30
J gene: TRBJ1-6
clone size: NA
D gene: NA

CDR3 DNA: TGTGCCACCAGTGATTGGCAGGGCCCTTACCAAGAGACCCAGTACTTC
CDR3 protein: CATSDWQGPYQETQYF
V gene: TRBV24-1
J gene: TRBJ2-5
clone size: NA
D gene: NA

CDR3 DNA: TGTGCCAGCAGCTTAGCGACTAGCGGGAGGGCCTACAATGAGCAGTTCTTC
CDR3 protein: CASSLATSGRAYNEQFF
V gene: TRBV7-2
J gene: TRBJ2-1
clone size: few
D gene: TRBD2

CDR3 DNA: TGTGCCAGCAGTATCGGGCCCGCGGGCACTGAAGCTTTCTTT
CDR3 protein: CASSIGPAGTEAFF
V gene: TRBV6-4
J gene: TRBJ1-1
clone size: NA
D gene: NA

CDR3 DNA: TGTGCCAGCAGCTTGAGACAACAGGCGTTCAATGAGCAGTTCTTC
CDR3 protein: CASSLRQQAFNEQFF
V gene: TRBV5-6
J gene: TRBJ2-1
clone size: NA
D gene: NA

CDR3 DNA: TGTGCCAGCAGCTTAACAGCCTCCGGGGACTATGGCTACACCTTC
CDR3 protein: CASSLTASGDYGYTF
V gene: TRBV7-2
J gene: TRBJ1-2
clone size: NA
D gene: NA

CDR3 DNA: TGTGCCAGCAGCCGGACAGGGGGCGGTCAGCCCCAGCATTTT
CDR3 protein: CASSRTGGGQPQHF
V gene: TRBV27
J gene: TRBJ1-5
clone size: NA
D gene: TRBD1

CDR3 DNA: TGTGCCACCTCAACAGGGTTCGCTGAAGCTTTCTTT
CDR3 protein: CATSTGFAEAFF
V gene: TRBV6-5
J gene: TRBJ1-1
clone size: NA
D gene: NA

CDR3 DNA: TGTGCCAGCCCCCAACAAACCTACGAGCAGTACTTC
CDR3 protein: CASPQQTYEQYF
V gene: TRBV27
J gene: TRBJ2-7
clone size: NA
D gene: NA

CDR3 DNA: TGTGCCAGCAGCTTAGCCTCTACCGGACTAGCGGGGACGAGGAATGAGCAGTTCTTC
CDR3 protein: CASSLASTGLAGTRNEQFF
V gene: TRBV11-2
J gene: TRBJ2-1
clone size: NA
D gene: TRBD2

CDR3 DNA: TGTGCCAGCAGTGAAGGGTGGGACAGTTCAGGGGCCAACGTCCTGACTTTC
CDR3 protein: CASSEGWDSSGANVLTF
V gene: TRBV6-1
J gene: TRBJ2-6
clone size: NA
D gene: TRBD1

CDR3 DNA: TGTGCCAGCAGCCCACGAGGACAGGGAAGGGGAAACACCATATATTTT
CDR3 protein: CASSPRGQGRGNTIYF
V gene: TRBV9
J gene: TRBJ1-3
clone size: once
D gene: TRBD1

CDR3 DNA: TGCGCCAGCAGCTTGCACGGGGGGTCGGGCAATGAGCAGTTCTTC
CDR3 protein: CASSLHGGSGNEQFF
V gene: TRBV5-1
J gene: TRBJ2-1
clone size: NA
D gene: TRBD2

CDR3 DNA: TGCGCCAGCAGCCCGGGACTAGCGACAAATACGCAGTATTTT
CDR3 protein: CASSPGLATNTQYF
V gene: TRBV4-3
J gene: TRBJ2-3
clone size: NA
D gene: TRBD2

CDR3 DNA: TGTGCCAGCACCATGGTGGGAGGGCCGGGCACCGGGGAGCTGTTTTTT
CDR3 protein: CASTMVGGPGTGELFF
V gene: TRBV27
J gene: TRBJ2-2
clone size: NA
D gene: TRBD2

CDR3 DNA: TGTGCCATCAGCGATAGGGGCTACGAGCAGTACTTC
CDR3 protein: CAISDRGYEQYF
V gene: TRBV10-3
J gene: TRBJ2-7
clone size: NA
D gene: NA

CDR3 DNA: TGCGCCAGCAGTGAGGCAAAGCGGGGGCCCCAAGAGACCCAGTACTTC
CDR3 protein: CASSEAKRGPQETQYF
V gene: TRBV10-2
J gene: TRBJ2-5
clone size: NA
D gene: TRBD2

CDR3 DNA: TGTGCCAGCAGCACTTTAGCGGGGGCAGGTAATGAGCAGTTCTTC
CDR3 protein: CASSTLAGAGNEQFF
V gene: TRBV7-3
J gene: TRBJ2-1
clone size: NA
D gene: TRBD2

CDR3 DNA: TGTGCCAGCTCGCAGGGACAGGGGGCATACGAGCAGTACTTC
CDR3 protein: CASSQGQGAYEQYF
V gene: TRBV18
J gene: TRBJ2-7
clone size: NA
D gene: TRBD1

CDR3 DNA: TGTGCCAGCAGTGCCCAGGGAAGGGACACTGAAGCTTTCTTT
CDR3 protein: CASSAQGRDTEAFF
V gene: TRBV25-1
J gene: TRBJ1-1
clone size: NA
D gene: NA

CDR3 DNA: TGTGCCAGCACCGGGCGGGGTACCGGGGAGCTGTTTTTT
CDR3 protein: CASTGRGTGELFF
V gene: TRBV21-1
J gene: TRBJ2-2
clone size: NA
D gene: NA

CDR3 DNA: TGTGCCGTAACAGGGCGAAACACTGAAGCTTTCTTT
CDR3 protein: CAVTGRNTEAFF
V gene: TRBV3-1/TRBV3-2
J gene: TRBJ1-1
clone size: NA
D gene: NA

CDR3 DNA: TGTGCCTACTCACAGGGGAGCAGGACCGTTAATGAAAAACTGTTTTTT
CDR3 protein: CAYSQGSRTVNEKLFF
V gene: TRBV30
J gene: TRBJ1-4
clone size: NA
D gene: TRBD1

CDR3 DNA: TGTGCCAGCAGCCAAGCCAGGGCAGTCACCGGGGAGCTGTTTTTT
CDR3 protein: CASSQARAVTGELFF
V gene: TRBV3-1/TRBV3-2
J gene: TRBJ2-2
clone size: NA
D gene: NA

CDR3 DNA: TGCGCCAGCAGCCAGTACACAGGGGGCGGAAAATCACCCCTCCACTTT
CDR3 protein: CASSQYTGGGKSPLHF
V gene: TRBV4-1
J gene: TRBJ1-6
clone size: NA
D gene: TRBD1

CDR3 DNA: TGTGCCTCGGAAATGGACAGGGTTTTCGATGGCTACACCTTC
CDR3 protein: CASEMDRVFDGYTF
V gene: TRBV30
J gene: TRBJ1-2
clone size: NA
D gene: TRBD1

CDR3 DNA: TGTGCCAGCAGCTTCCTAGGACTAGCGGGAATCACCGGGGAGCTGTTTTTT
CDR3 protein: CASSFLGLAGITGELFF
V gene: TRBV7-8
J gene: TRBJ2-2
clone size: NA
D gene: TRBD2

CDR3 DNA: TGTGCCAGCAAAACAGTAACAATCTATGGCTACACCTTC
CDR3 protein: CASKTVTIYGYTF
V gene: TRBV28
J gene: TRBJ1-2
clone size: NA
D gene: NA

CDR3 DNA: TGTGCCAGCAGATTTAGACAGGATTGGGTTCTCCAGACGAAAAAACTGTTTTTT
CDR3 protein: CASRFRQDWVLQTKKLFF
V gene: TRBV28
J gene: TRBJ1-4
clone size: NA
D gene: NA

CDR3 DNA: TGCGCCAGCAGCGGGGGACTAGCGGGGGGGCCCACAGATACGCAGTATTTT
CDR3 protein: CASSGGLAGGPTDTQYF
V gene: TRBV4-1
J gene: TRBJ2-3
clone size: NA
D gene: TRBD2

CDR3 DNA: TGTGCCAGCAGTGAGGGGCTAGGTATATACTTC
CDR3 protein: CASSEGLGIYF
V gene: TRBV6-1
J gene: TRBJ2-5
clone size: NA
D gene: NA

CDR3 DNA: TGTGCCAGCAAGTACAGGGGTTACGAGCAGTACTTC
CDR3 protein: CASKYRGYEQYF
V gene: TRBV28
J gene: TRBJ2-7
clone size: once
D gene: TRBD1